The source of this T cell receptor (beta chain) is a study of molecular identifiers for immune sequencing clone quantification (dated by TCRdb to between 2017 and 2018). At the level of the whole study: For a replicate experiment, RNA from roughly 20,000 or 100,000 naive CD8 T cells was divided into five aliquots, and four of the five aliquots were sequenced. CD8 T cells were used in a methods study to benchmark molecular-identifier clustering-based TCR repertoire sequencing (MIDCIRS) and TCR RNA copy counting. Paper-wide results and their limitations: Without barcode sub-clustering, chimeric consensus sequences inflated TCR diversity; chimeras reached as high as 47%. Identical TCR molecules sharing a barcode could cause highly expanded clone sizes to be underestimated. A single cell's worth of spiked-in Jurkat TCR RNA was reported detectable even among approximately 930,000 naive CD8 T cells. The naive libraries included spiked-in Jurkat TCR RNA (approximately ten copies' worth), and this RNA is not part of the donor repertoire. In CMV-specific effector cells, over 98% of molecules were held by clones above 20 RNA copies, whereas under 1% of molecules were held by such clones in naive cells. Modeling estimated about three recovered TCR RNA copies per cell, compared with about 9.3 by digital PCR, which implies roughly 29% capture efficiency.

Naive CD8 T cell libraries were made from around 18,000 to 910,000 sorted cells using 10%, 30% or 50% of purified RNA. Naive CD8 T cells, defined as CD8+CD4-CCR7+CD45RA+, were FACS-sorted into RLT Plus buffer on a BD FACSAria II. To test detection sensitivity, Jurkat RNA equivalent to approximately ten TCR copies was spiked into samples of about 18,000-1,000,000 naive CD8 T cells. Enrichment of CD8 T cells was performed with RosetteSep CD8+ T Cell Enrichment Cocktail and Ficoll-Paque, after which ACK red cell lysis was carried out. The CDR3 spans 15 residues, from the cysteine through the phenylalanine. Here the CDR3 DNA is all that survives: 45 bases in frame from base 1. Trimmed from V: 5 bases; trimmed from J: 2 bases; junction bases lacking a gene match: 6. CDR1 and CDR2 are drawn from the germline V gene: SGHTA, FQGNSA. The library was made by PCR. TCRdb lists the instrument as Illumina HiSeq 4000. Bulk TCR libraries were generated as previously described, with the TCR primers listed in Table S5 used. Purification of total RNA was performed with the Qiagen AllPrep DNA/RNA kit. Before analysis, reads from multiple sequencing runs of the same library were pooled. From the authors' description of their analysis: Reads were retained only if their TCR constant sequence matched exactly, and those retained reads were trimmed to 150 nt and grouped according to their 12-nt molecular barcodes. Reads in each barcode group were sub-clustered using a 15% Levenshtein threshold, and a quality-weighted consensus sequence was built for each RNA molecule. Non-functional sequences were discarded, and so were lower-count sequences lying one edit away from another sequence. Based on fitting two negative binomial distributions, any barcode sub-cluster with under 20% of the maximum read count was discarded. TCRdb reprocessing: public reads trimmed at Q25 with fastp, clones called with MiXCR, in-frame beta chains kept. Rows with a matching CDR3 protein are joined into one entry that keeps the most common DNA and genes. The V and J calls and clone size are TCRdb's, not the authors'. This sample is represented by over 600,000 distinct CDR3 sequences; approximately 20% of them were singletons. The top ten hold 0.85% of the sample.

The sample holds many counts of this clonotype. Which antigen it targets is not known. No much larger clonotype is one base removed from it; base qualities were not supplied. Input material: naive CD8+ T cells from blood, with Jurkat cell RNA spiked in. The cell subset or site label, as the study defines it: FACS-sorted CD8+CD4-CCR7+CD45RA+ naive T cells. The sequence joins TRBV7-2 to TRBJ2-3, and 8 bases in between align with TRBD2. The clonotype originates from a human donor in good health. Some libraries in this study had Jurkat cell RNA spiked in. The DNA reads TGTGCCAGCAGCATAGGGGGACTAGACACAGATACGCAGTATTTT. This translates into CASSIGGLDTDTQYF.